Following are 11 T cell receptor beta chains from one sample sequenced in a study of shared clonotypes between healthy human individuals. Naive CD8 cells comprised CD45RO-negative, CCR7-positively selected cells, excluding terminally differentiated effector memory CD45RA+ cells. Sequenced by immunoSEQ multiplex PCR; TCRdb stores in-frame clones only, minus some. The table lists hundreds of thousands of clones, approximately 96% of them singletons. The specimen was naive CD8+ T cells sorted from blood. Receptor source: a woman aged 25 to 45 in good health.

The rearrangement links TRBV7-9 to TRBJ1-2; D unclear. V was clipped by 5 bases and J by 4 bases, with 17 bases between them. The CDR3 extends over 15 amino acids. Germline assignment: CDR1 SEHNR and CDR2 FQNEAQ (reference sequence). The CDR3 here is CASSPPGITSYGYTF. CDR3 bases: TGTGCCAGCAGCCCCCCCGGGATCACCTCCTATGGCTACACCTTC.

The CDR3 DNA reads as TGTGCCAGCAGTTACTCTCCCGAGGTCTCCTACGAGCAGTACTTC. Its translation: CASSYSPEVSYEQYF. The V call is TRBV6-5, the J call TRBJ2-7, with unresolved D. CDR3 length equals 15 residues. Germline loops: CDR1 MNHEY, CDR2 SVGAGI. The V end lost 0 bases, the J end lost 0 bases, and 9 bases lay between the germline ends.

This clone was found a few times. The chain couples TRBV2 to TRBJ1-1; no clear D gene. This CDR3 is 10 amino acids long. Germline CDR1 and CDR2: SNHLY and FYNNEI. V was pared by 7 bases and J by 6 bases, with 6 bases between. CDR3: CASTRAEAFF. The CDR3, as DNA: TGTGCCAGCACGAGGGCTGAAGCTTTCTTT.

The rearrangement uses TRBV15 and TRBJ2-1; D not resolved. The germline V gene encodes CDR1 LNHNV and CDR2 YYDKDF (reference sequence). V was shortened by 0 bases and J by 1 base, with 7 bases between the two germline ends. This CDR3 comprises 15 residues. The chain's CDR3 is CATSREMGSYNEQFF. The DNA of the CDR3 is TGTGCCACCAGCAGAGAAATGGGGTCCTACAATGAGCAGTTCTTC.

The chain is built from TRBV19 and TRBJ1-5; D call uncertain. The CDR3 spans 16 residues. V was shortened by 7 bases and J by 3 bases, with 19 bases between the two germline ends. Germline CDR1 is LNHDA and CDR2 is SQIVND (reference sequence). The CDR3 spells CASTYAPDSLNQPQHF. The CDR3 DNA is TGTGCCAGTACCTACGCTCCCGATTCCCTCAATCAGCCCCAGCATTTT.

This clone was recorded once. This sequence joins TRBV4-2 and TRBJ2-5; TRBD2 matches 9 bases. Germline V lookup: CDR1 LGHNA, CDR2 YNFKEQ. V lost 3 bases, J lost 3 bases, and 5 bases stayed unmatched. The CDR3 length is 15 residues. Here the CDR3 DNA reads TGTGCCAGCAGCCAGTTAGCGGGGGACGAAGAGACCCAGTACTTC. The encoded protein is CASSQLAGDEETQYF.

V usage is TRBV9 and J usage is TRBJ2-7; D may be TRBD2 (5 bases). The germline V gene encodes CDR1 SGDLS and CDR2 YYNGEE. CDR3 length: 15 amino acids. Between the trimmed V and J ends, which lost 4 bases and 5 bases, there was a span of 19 bases. DNA for the CDR3: TGTGCCAGCAGCCCCACGGGCGGGTCTCTGCACGAGCAGTACTTC. It is translated as CASSPTGGSLHEQYF.

The chain carries TRBV7-9 and TRBJ2-2, with 8 bases identical to TRBD1. The junction had 9 bases not matched to a gene; V was cut back by 5 bases and J by 1 base. Germline assignment: CDR1 SEHNR and CDR2 FQNEAQ (reference sequence). This CDR3 has 17 amino acids. CDR3 sequence (DNA): TGTGCCAGCAGCCCCAGAGTAGGACAGGGGAACACCGGGGAGCTGTTTTTT. Translation gives CASSPRVGQGNTGELFF.

The CDR3 protein is CSARISNEQFF. DNA of the CDR3: TGCAGTGCTAGAATAAGTAATGAGCAGTTCTTC. J is TRBJ2-1 and V is TRBV20-1; D unclear. V was clipped by 2 bases and J by 7 bases, with 6 bases between them. CDR1 is DFQATT, CDR2 SNEGSKA, per germline (reference sequence). CDR3 size: 11 residues.

The chain carries TRBV13 and TRBJ2-7; D perhaps matches TRBD1 (6 bases). Trimming pared 5 bases from V and 0 bases from J, leaving 17 bases between. Germline loops: CDR1 PRHDT, CDR2 FYEKMQ (reference sequence). The CDR3 contains 16 residues. The CDR3 DNA sequence: TGTGCCAGCAGCCCCCAACAGGGAATAGCCTCCTACGAGCAGTACTTC. Its translation: CASSPQQGIASYEQYF.

V gene TRBV27 combines with J gene TRBJ2-7; D may be TRBD1 or TRBD2 (5 bases each). V was shortened by 4 bases and J by 3 bases, with 13 bases between the two germline ends. The CDR3 runs 14 residues. Germline loops: CDR1 MNHEY, CDR2 SMNVEV (reference sequence). This CDR3 is CASSSSGRYYEQYF. CDR3 coding DNA: TGTGCCAGCAGTTCCTCGGGACGGTACTACGAGCAGTACTTC.